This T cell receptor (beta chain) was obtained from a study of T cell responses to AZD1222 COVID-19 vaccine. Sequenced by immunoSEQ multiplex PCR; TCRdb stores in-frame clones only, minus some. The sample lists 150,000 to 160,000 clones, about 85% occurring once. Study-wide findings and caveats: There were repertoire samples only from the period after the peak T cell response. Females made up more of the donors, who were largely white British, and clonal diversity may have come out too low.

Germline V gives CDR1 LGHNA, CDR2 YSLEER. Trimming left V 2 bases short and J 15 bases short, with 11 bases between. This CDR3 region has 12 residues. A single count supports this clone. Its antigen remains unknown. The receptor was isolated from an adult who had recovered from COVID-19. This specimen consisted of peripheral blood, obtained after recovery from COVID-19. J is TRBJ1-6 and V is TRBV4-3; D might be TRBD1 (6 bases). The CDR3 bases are TGCGCCAGCAGCCAACCCCAGGGGAGCCTCCACTTT. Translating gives CASSQPQGSLHF.